These 3 T cell receptor beta chains were all obtained from the same sample, sequenced in a study of T cell changes during pregnancy in multiple sclerosis. Sequencing used immunoSEQ multiplex PCR; TCRdb keeps in-frame clones, though not all of them. This table holds around 40,000 clones, more than 85% found once. The specimen was CD8+ T cells from peripheral blood mononuclear cells, collected in the third trimester of pregnancy. Receptors were obtained from a female donor with multiple sclerosis, enrolled in a pregnancy study.

The rearrangement links TRBV5-1 to TRBJ1-1, with 10 bases identical to TRBD1. The trim removed 4 bases at V and 5 bases at J, leaving 14 bases unmatched. CDR3 size: 17 residues. Looked up from germline, CDR1 is SGHRS and CDR2 is YFSETQ. The CDR3 protein is CASSPLGQGKIVTEAFF. The CDR3 DNA sequence: TGCGCCAGCAGCCCTTTGGGACAGGGGAAAATCGTTACTGAAGCTTTCTTT.

The CDR3 region has the DNA TGTGCCAGCAGCGAGAGCTATGGCTACACCTTC. It encodes CASSESYGYTF. J is TRBJ1-2 and V is TRBV6-1; D is unresolved. V was trimmed by 6 bases and J by 4 bases, leaving 6 bases between them. This CDR3 has 11 residues. CDR1 and CDR2 (germline): MNHNS, SASEGT.

This rearrangement joins TRBV11-2 to TRBJ2-7, with 9 positions matching TRBD1. Trimming took 4 bases from V and 5 from J; bases not matched to a gene: 9. This CDR3 is 15 amino acids long. Looked up from germline, CDR1 is SGHAT and CDR2 is FQNNGV. In DNA form, the CDR3 reads TGTGCCAGCAGCTCGCCGGACAGGGGACCCAACGAGCAGTACTTC. Its translation is CASSSPDRGPNEQYF.